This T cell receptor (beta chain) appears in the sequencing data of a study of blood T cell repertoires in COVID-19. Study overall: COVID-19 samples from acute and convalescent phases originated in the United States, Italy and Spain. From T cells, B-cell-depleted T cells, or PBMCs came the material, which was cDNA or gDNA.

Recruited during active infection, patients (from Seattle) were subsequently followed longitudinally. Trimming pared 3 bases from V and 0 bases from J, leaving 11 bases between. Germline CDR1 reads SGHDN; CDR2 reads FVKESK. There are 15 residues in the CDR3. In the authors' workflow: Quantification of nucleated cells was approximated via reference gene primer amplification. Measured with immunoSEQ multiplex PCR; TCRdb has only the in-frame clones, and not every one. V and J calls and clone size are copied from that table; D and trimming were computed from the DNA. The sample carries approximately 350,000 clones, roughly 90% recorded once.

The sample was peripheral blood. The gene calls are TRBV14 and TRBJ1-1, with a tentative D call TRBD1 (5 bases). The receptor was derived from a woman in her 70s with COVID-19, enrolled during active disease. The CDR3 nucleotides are TGTGCCAGCAGCCACAGACAGAGTTTGAACACTGAAGCTTTCTTT. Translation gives CASSHRQSLNTEAFF.